This paragraph reports one T cell receptor (beta chain). Its target antigen remains unknown. Base qualities are not provided; no much larger clone lies one nucleotide away. The sample comes from a study of blood T cell repertoires in COVID-19 (dated by TCRdb to about 2020). About the full investigation: Samples covering the acute and convalescent phases of COVID-19 were provided by collaborators in the United States, Italy and Spain. The prospective study material was composed of cDNA or gDNA derived from T cells, B-cell-depleted T cells, or PBMCs. The repertoires were released in a freely available public database intended as a resource for research on the immune response to SARS-CoV-2. Deeply sampled blood TCRbeta repertoires from subjects exposed to, actively infected with, or recovered from COVID-19 were included in the dataset. Sample metadata almost always included a de-identified subject ID, COVID-19 status, age in years and sex. Where available, HLA class I and class II types were obtained from metadata supplied by the sample provider rather than from assay-based typing. Samples came from the ongoing ImmuneRACE study (first 160 participants) plus 1,254 subjects from 6 global collaborators. Broader findings and caveats from the paper: The quantity of clinical and demographic metadata differed by source and by participant and was supplied without curation.

TCRbeta CDR3 regions were amplified from genomic DNA by means of the immunoSEQ Assay, a bias-controlled multiplex PCR. The authors' pipeline ran thus. Within the assay, amplification of reference gene primers was used to estimate how many nucleated cells each sample contained. To quantify the absolute abundance of each unique TCRbeta CDR3 rearrangement, sequence reads were collapsed and filtered. For each sample, productive Simpson clonality was calculated by taking the square root of Simpson's diversity index across productive rearrangements. Entries here come from immuneACCESS through TCRdb and include only in-frame sequences with V and J called. Some clones fail to appear in such tables; in the studies checked, an unresolved V gene covers under half of the shortfall, and the cause of the remainder is unknown. V and J calls and clone size come straight from that table; D and trimming were deduced from the DNA. The sample records 90,000 to 150,000 clones, 85% of which are singletons. Together, the top ten hold approximately 10% of the sample.

Each collaborating institution followed its own protocols to collect whole blood in K2EDTA tubes. For TCRbeta analysis, collaborator samples were shipped as frozen whole blood, as isolated PBMCs, or as DNA extracted from either sample type. Trimming takes 3 bases off V and 4 bases off J; junction bases not matched to a gene: 2. Via the germline V gene, CDR1 is KGHSH and CDR2 LQKENI. Including the terminal cysteine and phenylalanine, the CDR3 comprises 15 residues. Just the 45-base CDR3 DNA is kept, in frame starting at base 1. The specimen sequenced was peripheral blood. This chain joins TRBV18 to TRBJ1-4; the central 10 bases match TRBD1. The clonotype was recovered from an elderly man with acute or convalescent COVID-19. Read as DNA, the sequence is TGTGCCAGCTCACCTTGGACAGGGGGTAATGAAAAACTGTTTTTT. It encodes CASSPWTGGNEKLFF.